These T cell receptor beta chains were read from a single sample in a study of technical replicates of blood from several donors. Produced via immunoSEQ multiplex PCR; TCRdb's table is partial and in-frame only. The data show 11,000 to 15,000 clones, 84% seen once. The sample consisted of PBMCs. The receptors were gathered from a human donor in good health. Both conserved end residues are part of each CDR3. A D gene is named only where the DNA matches it firmly. The size entry is marked missing in some rows and otherwise reads once, few, many or a size class.

v_call	d_call	j_call	clone_size	cdr3_nt	cdr3_aa
TRBV27	TRBD1	TRBJ1-5	-	TGTGCCAGCAGTCCCCAGGGGGCAGGGAGCAATCAGCCCCAGCATTTT	CASSPQGAGSNQPQHF
TRBV14	-	TRBJ2-3	once	TGTGCCAGCAGCCGCTTGGAGTCCTCTAGCACAGATACGCAGTATTTT	CASSRLESSSTDTQYF
TRBV28	-	TRBJ1-1	-	TGTGCCAGCAGTTTAGAGGTCGGGGACACTGAAGCTTTCTTT	CASSLEVGDTEAFF
TRBV5-1	TRBD2	TRBJ2-1	-	TGCGCCAGCAGCTTAGGCGGGAGGGGAAATGAGCAGTTCTTC	CASSLGGRGNEQFF
TRBV4-1	-	TRBJ2-7	-	TGCGCCAGCAGCCAAGATCGGTCGGAGTCCTACGAGCAGTACTTC	CASSQDRSESYEQYF
TRBV7-2	-	TRBJ1-2	-	TGTGCCAGCAGCTTCACTACAGGCAGAGCTGGCTACACCTTC	CASSFTTGRAGYTF
TRBV28	TRBD2	TRBJ2-5	-	TGTGCCAGCAGTGGGGCTAGCGGAGTACAAGAGACCCAGTACTTC	CASSGASGVQETQYF
TRBV6-1	TRBD1	TRBJ2-3	-	TGTGCCAGCAGTGAAGTAACAGGGGGCCCAGATACGCAGTATTTT	CASSEVTGGPDTQYF
TRBV5-1	TRBD1	TRBJ2-5	-	TGCGCCAGCAGCAAAGGGACAGGCCAAGAGACCCAGTACTTC	CASSKGTGQETQYF
TRBV11-2	-	TRBJ1-2	-	TGTGCCAGCAGCTTAGGGCAGGCTAACTATGGCTACACCTTC	CASSLGQANYGYTF
TRBV4-1	-	TRBJ2-7	once	TGCGCCAGCAGCCAAGAGAGAGGGTTCGCCTACGAGCAGTACTTC	CASSQERGFAYEQYF
TRBV6-4	-	TRBJ1-2	-	TGTGCCAGCAGTGAAGATCTACAGGTTGGAGGCTACACCTTC	CASSEDLQVGGYTF
TRBV10-3	TRBD1	TRBJ1-6	once	TGTGCCATCAGGGGGACAGGGAATCGGGACTCACCCCTCCACTTT	CAIRGTGNRDSPLHF
TRBV27	-	TRBJ1-4	once	TGTGCCAGCAGTTCCGGACAGACCCTTAATCAAAAACTGTTTTTT	CASSSGQTLNQKLFF
TRBV7-3	-	TRBJ1-1	-	TGTGCCAGCAGCCCGGGTGGCTCGAGCAGCACTGAAGCTTTCTTT	CASSPGGSSSTEAFF
TRBV5-4	-	TRBJ2-1	once	TGTGCCAGCAGCTTGCCAGGGCGGAGCTCCTACAATGAGCAGTTCTTC	CASSLPGRSSYNEQFF
TRBV28	-	TRBJ2-7	-	TGTGCCAGCAGTTTCGGTGGTGGGAGGTCCTACGAGCAGTACTTC	CASSFGGGRSYEQYF
TRBV19	TRBD1	TRBJ2-7	-	TGTGCCAGTAGTATAGGACAGGGGAACGAGCAGTACTTC	CASSIGQGNEQYF
TRBV7-8	TRBD1	TRBJ2-7	-	TGTGCCAGCAGCTGGGACAGGTCTACCTATTACGAGCAGTACTTC	CASSWDRSTYYEQYF
TRBV18	TRBD2	TRBJ2-1	-	TGTGCCAGCTCACCGCCTTCGGCTAGCGGGAGTCGGAATGAGCAGTTCTTC	CASSPPSASGSRNEQFF
TRBV11-1	-	TRBJ2-1	-	TGTGCCAGCAGCGGTAGCGGTTATTACAATGAGCAGTTCTTC	CASSGSGYYNEQFF
TRBV7-3	-	TRBJ2-5	-	TGTGCCAGCAGCTCTGCGGGACTCCAAGAGACCCAGTACTTC	CASSSAGLQETQYF
TRBV18	-	TRBJ2-5	few	TGTGCCAGCTCCATGTACCAAGAGACCCAGTACTTC	CASSMYQETQYF
TRBV11-2	TRBD2	TRBJ2-3	-	TGTGCCAGCAGTCCTCAGAGGCTAGCGGGCACAGATACGCAGTATTTT	CASSPQRLAGTDTQYF
TRBV29-1	-	TRBJ2-2	-	TGCAGCGTCCAAGGTCGGGGTAACACCGGGGAGCTGTTTTTT	CSVQGRGNTGELFF
TRBV6-5	-	TRBJ2-4	once	TGTGCCAGCAGTTACTCAAGCGGACAGGCCAAAAACATTCAGTACTTC	CASSYSSGQAKNIQYF